The rows below give T cell receptor beta chains drawn from one sample of a study of T cell responses to AZD1222 COVID-19 vaccine. The protocol was immunoSEQ multiplex PCR, while the TCRdb copy is restricted to in-frame clones and leaves out a portion. The sample yields around 80,000 clones, 83% seen once. The material was peripheral blood, obtained 28 days after the second AZD1222 dose. These receptors all come from an adult who received the AZD1222 COVID-19 vaccine. Both conserved end residues are part of each CDR3. The D gene is left open where the match is weak. Size is omitted from some rows. Given values are once, few, many or a class for expanded clones.

NA	TRBV28	11	TRBJ1-2	NA	TGTGCCAGCAGTTTCCCTTATGGCTACACCTTC	CASSFPYGYTF
NA	TRBV19	12	TRBJ1-1	NA	TGTGCCAGTAGTATTCCGAACACTGAAGCTTTCTTT	CASSIPNTEAFF
NA	TRBV6-1	14	TRBJ1-5	NA	TGTGCCAGCATTAATCAGGGAGTTGCGGGGCCCCAGCATTTT	CASINQGVAGPQHF
NA	TRBV12-5	13	TRBJ1-1	NA	TGTGCTAGTGGAATCACCGCGAACACTGAAGCTTTCTTT	CASGITANTEAFF
TRBD1	TRBV6-4	13	TRBJ1-1	NA	TGTGCCAGCAGTGAAGGACAGGGAGCTGAAGCTTTCTTT	CASSEGQGAEAFF
TRBD1	TRBV4-3	15	TRBJ1-6	NA	TGCGCCAGCAGCCAGTCCGACAGGGATAATTCACCCCTCCACTTT	CASSQSDRDNSPLHF
NA	TRBV7-2	16	TRBJ1-2	NA	TGTGCCAGCAGCTTAGCGCGGGAGGGGCTGGACTATGGCTACACCTTC	CASSLAREGLDYGYTF
NA	TRBV9	15	TRBJ1-4	once	TGTGCCAGCAGCGCAGACAGAACTGGTAATGAAAAACTGTTTTTT	CASSADRTGNEKLFF
TRBD1	TRBV7-3	15	TRBJ2-2	NA	TGTGCCAGCAGCCCAGACAGGGGGAACACCGGGGAGCTGTTTTTT	CASSPDRGNTGELFF
NA	TRBV18	15	TRBJ1-1	NA	TGTGCCAGCTCACCAAAACAGGGTAGGGGCACTGAAGCTTTCTTT	CASSPKQGRGTEAFF
NA	TRBV27	15	TRBJ2-2	NA	TGTGCCAGCAGTTTATCGAGGTCGAACACCGGGGAGCTGTTTTTT	CASSLSRSNTGELFF
NA	TRBV19	14	TRBJ2-1	NA	TGTGCCAGTAGTATCAGCGCCGCCCACAATGAGCAGTTCTTC	CASSISAAHNEQFF
NA	TRBV18	15	TRBJ1-1	NA	TGTGCCAGCTCACCGTCTGCACAGGGGAACACTGAAGCTTTCTTT	CASSPSAQGNTEAFF
NA	TRBV11-2	12	TRBJ1-1	NA	TGTGCCAGCAGCTTAGTCGTTACACAAGCTTTCTTT	CASSLVVTQAFF
NA	TRBV7-2	13	TRBJ2-5	NA	TGTGCCAGCAGATACGACCTTGGGGGGACCCAGTACTTC	CASRYDLGGTQYF
NA	TRBV14	13	TRBJ1-1	NA	TGTGCCAGCAGTCTAGGACGGAACACTGAAGCTTTCTTT	CASSLGRNTEAFF
NA	TRBV11-3	16	TRBJ2-5	NA	TGTGCCAGCAGCTTAGATCGGTGGGGCTGCGGGGAGACCCAGTACTTC	CASSLDRWGCGETQYF
TRBD2	TRBV4-1	15	TRBJ2-1	NA	TGCGCCAGCAGCCCAGGACTAGGGGTCTACAATGAGCAGTTCTTC	CASSPGLGVYNEQFF
NA	TRBV7-8	15	TRBJ1-5	once	TGTGCCAGCAGCCTGGGAGAGGGGCGGAATCAGCCCCAGCATTTT	CASSLGEGRNQPQHF
TRBD2	TRBV10-3	15	TRBJ2-3	once	TGTGCCATCAGTGAAGGCGGGAGAAGCACAGATACGCAGTATTTT	CAISEGGRSTDTQYF
NA	TRBV28	17	TRBJ1-5	NA	TGTGCCAGCACCCCTTACAGGGATAAATGGGTAAGCCAGCCCCAGCATTTT	CASTPYRDKWVSQPQHF
TRBD2	TRBV5-1	15	TRBJ2-1	NA	TGCGCCAGCAGCTCTAGCGGGGCCTCCTACAATGAGCAGTTCTTC	CASSSSGASYNEQFF
NA	TRBV19	16	TRBJ1-1	NA	TGTGCCAGTAGTCAACGGACGGTTAGTAGGTTCACTGAAGCTTTCTTT	CASSQRTVSRFTEAFF